This entry lists 23 T cell receptor beta chains sequenced from one sample in a study of T-cell memory formation after mild COVID-19. TCRdb independently ran MiXCR on the 5' RACE reads; one entry per CDR3 protein. The sample gives approximately 350,000 distinct CDR3 sequences, approximately 29% of which show up once; roughly 13% is in the top ten. The specimen was PBMCs or a T cell subset sorted from them (not recorded which). The receptor set was obtained from an adult woman who had mild COVID-19 (a few samples of this study predate the infection). Cell type and time point are not known.

The CDR3 region is CASSFGLAGAFQETQYF. CDR3 sequence (DNA): TGTGCCAGCAGTTTCGGACTAGCGGGGGCCTTCCAAGAGACCCAGTACTTC. The chain uses TRBV12-3 or TRBV12-4 and TRBJ2-5; TRBD2 aligns across 13 bases. V gave up 3 bases and J gave up 1 base; unmatched junction bases: 5. This CDR3 comprises 17 residues.

CDR3 protein: CASSWSQGETQYF. DNA of the CDR3: TGTGCCAGTAGTTGGAGTCAGGGGGAGACCCAGTACTTC. The rearrangement uses TRBV19 and TRBJ2-5, with D possibly being TRBD1 (6 bases). Germline V gene data show CDR1 as LNHDA and CDR2 as SQIVND (reference sequence). With 5 bases removed from V and 5 bases from J, the gap between germline ends came to 12 bases. The CDR3 covers 13 residues.

This clonotype appeared a few times. The chain joins TRBV10-3 to TRBJ2-7; TRBD1 aligns across 7 bases. V lost 6 bases to trimming and J lost 6 bases; unmatched junction nucleotides: 17. The CDR3 covers 16 residues. Germline loops: CDR1 ENHRY, CDR2 SYGVKD. The CDR3 DNA sequence: TGTGCCATCAGCGGGACAGCGGACTCGACCTTTCTCGAGCAGTACTTC. This codes for CAISGTADSTFLEQYF.

This chain connects TRBV7-2 to TRBJ2-5; 10 nucleotides line up with TRBD1. V shed 4 bases and J 5 bases; nucleotides not matched to a gene: 7. In germline, CDR1 is SGHTA, CDR2 FQGNSA. This CDR3 has 15 amino acids. The DNA of the CDR3 is TGTGCCAGCAGCTCCCGGGACAGGGGTTTCGAGACCCAGTACTTC. It is translated as CASSSRDRGFETQYF.

The sample holds one count of this clonotype. V gene TRBV3-1 combines with J gene TRBJ1-1; possible D gene TRBD1, 5 bases. The CDR3 has 14 residues. V dropped 7 bases and J dropped 5 bases, with 17 bases sitting between them. Germline CDR1 is LGHDT and CDR2 is YNNKEL (reference sequence). Written as DNA, the CDR3 is TGTGCCAGCACCCTGACTGGGGGAAGGACTGAAGCTTTCTTT. This encodes CASTLTGGRTEAFF.

The rearrangement joins TRBV9 to TRBJ2-3; 11 bases are shared with TRBD2. The CDR3 is 18 amino acids. Germline V gives CDR1 SGDLS, CDR2 YYNGEE. J gave up 5 bases and V 0 bases, and 11 bases lay outside the gene matches. CDR3 nucleotides: TGTGCCAGCAGCGTAGGCCATGGGACTAGCGGAAGAGGAGATACGCAGTATTTT. The encoded protein is CASSVGHGTSGRGDTQYF.

The rearrangement uses TRBV6-5 and TRBJ1-2; a possible D gene is TRBD1 (6 bases). This CDR3 is built from 14 residues. Germline V lookup: CDR1 MNHEY, CDR2 SVGAGI. The V and J ends lost 6 bases and 0 bases respectively, with 11 bases between them. DNA for the CDR3: TGTGCCAGCAGGAGAGGACAGACTAACTATGGCTACACCTTC. This gives the protein CASRRGQTNYGYTF.

The chain carries TRBV20-1 and TRBJ1-6; the match to TRBD1 covers 7 bases. Germline lookup yields CDR1 DFQATT and CDR2 SNEGSKA (reference sequence). With 4 bases clipped from V and 7 bases from J, the junction kept 1 base outside the gene matches. The CDR3 spans 12 residues. The CDR3 region is CSATGGNSPLHF. The DNA of the CDR3 is TGCAGTGCTACAGGGGGGAATTCACCCCTCCACTTT.

The chain uses TRBV12-3 or TRBV12-4 and TRBJ2-7; 7 positions match TRBD1. The CDR3 has 12 amino acids. The junction had 5 bases not matched to a gene; V was cut back by 7 bases and J by 5 bases. For the CDR3, the DNA is TGTGCCAGCACTAGGACAGGCGACGAGCAGTACTTC. Encoded protein: CASTRTGDEQYF.

This clonotype appeared many times. The chain combines TRBV29-1 with TRBJ1-2; no definite D call. Per the germline V gene, CDR1 is SQVTM and CDR2 is ANQGSEA. This CDR3 region has 12 residues. Trimming left V 1 base short and J 8 bases short, with 11 bases between. In nucleotides, the CDR3 is TGCAGCGTTGAAGTGGACGTCGGGGGCTACACCTTC. Its protein is CSVEVDVGGYTF.

This clonotype was detected a few times. The chain combines TRBV4-3 with TRBJ2-1, with 12 bases matching TRBD2. CDR1 LGHNA and CDR2 YSLEER come from the germline V gene. The ends lost 0 bases at V and 12 bases at J; junction bases unmatched: 6. The CDR3 loop spans 15 amino acids. CDR3 protein: CASSQDSLAGGRQFF. CDR3 in DNA: TGCGCCAGCAGCCAAGATAGTCTAGCGGGAGGGAGGCAGTTCTTC.

The chain combines TRBV7-3 with TRBJ2-3; D possibly corresponds to TRBD2 (5 bases). From germline, CDR1 is SGHTA and CDR2 FQGTGA. Trimming pared 1 base from V and 5 bases from J, leaving 13 bases between. The length of the CDR3 is 15 residues. This chain's CDR3 is CASSLNGLAGDTQYF. The CDR3 DNA sequence: TGTGCCAGCAGCTTAAATGGGCTAGCAGGAGATACGCAGTATTTT.

This clonotype appeared a few times. The chain links TRBV30 to TRBJ2-7; D perhaps matches TRBD1 (5 bases). The length of the CDR3 is 14 residues. With 2 bases removed from V and 2 bases from J, the gap between germline ends came to 13 bases. The germline gives CDR1 GTSNPN, CDR2 SVGIG (reference sequence). For the CDR3, the DNA is TGTGCCTGGAGTTCAGACAGTGCCCCCTACGAGCAGTACTTC. As protein: CAWSSDSAPYEQYF.

The chain has TRBV11-2 and TRBJ2-3, with D unresolved. V was pared by 1 base and J by 8 bases, with 10 bases between. Germline V CDR1 and CDR2: SGHAT, FQNNGV. The CDR3 covers 13 residues. In nucleotides, the CDR3 is TGTGCCAGCAGCTTAGCCAGACTTTTTACGCAGTATTTT. Translating gives CASSLARLFTQYF. Using reference TRBV11-2 and TRBJ2-3 for the parts outside the CDR3, the full variable domain is EAGVAQSPRYKIIEKRQSVAFWCNPISGHATLYWYQQILGQGPKLLIQFQNNGVVDDSQLPKDRFSAERLKGVDSTLKIQPAKLEDSAVYLCASSLARLFTQYFGPGTRLTVL.

In its sample, this clonotype was seen a few times. The J gene is TRBJ2-7, the V gene TRBV9; 12 bases fit TRBD2. V lost 4 bases to trimming and J lost 3 bases; unmatched junction nucleotides: 14. Germline-derived CDR1 and CDR2 are SGDLS and YYNGEE. The CDR3 contains 18 residues. CDR3 sequence reads: CASSPNPPRLAGDYEQYF. CDR3 sequence (DNA): TGTGCCAGCAGCCCGAACCCTCCCAGACTAGCGGGGGACTACGAGCAGTACTTC. The full variable domain, completed using reference TRBV9 and TRBJ2-7, is DSGVTQTPKHLITATGQRVTLRCSPRSGDLSVYWYQQSLDQGLQFLIQYYNGEERAKGNILERFSAQQFPDLHSELNLSSLELGDSALYFCASSPNPPRLAGDYEQYFGPGTRLTVT.

This chain joins TRBV20-1 and TRBJ2-7, with 8 bases identical to TRBD2. The CDR3 is 14 residues long. Looked up from germline, CDR1 is DFQATT and CDR2 is SNEGSKA (reference sequence). V was pared by 0 bases and J by 3 bases, with 4 bases of the junction left unmatched. The chain's CDR3 is CSARDGLAGYEQYF. The CDR3 bases are TGCAGTGCTAGAGATGGGCTAGCGGGCTACGAGCAGTACTTC.

The V gene is TRBV5-1, the J gene TRBJ2-1; D possibly matches TRBD1 or TRBD2 (5 bases each). Deletions cut 4 bases from V and 9 bases from J, with 14 bases between. The CDR3 length is 13 residues. Germline V CDR1 and CDR2: SGHRS, YFSETQ. The CDR3 DNA reads as TGCGCCAGCAGCGGGGAACTAGGGGTTGAGCAGTTCTTC. Its protein is CASSGELGVEQFF.

V and J are TRBV19 and TRBJ1-2; 7 nucleotides agree with TRBD1. The J segment lost 0 bases and the V segment lost 4 bases, leaving 2 bases of the junction unmatched. The CDR3 has 14 residues. Germline loops: CDR1 LNHDA, CDR2 SQIVND (reference sequence). The CDR3 nucleotides read TGTGCCAGTAGTACAGGGGGTTCTAACTATGGCTACACCTTC. As protein: CASSTGGSNYGYTF.

The V call is TRBV24-1, the J call TRBJ2-3; perhaps TRBD2 as D (7 bases). This CDR3 has 14 amino acids. V shed 11 bases and J shed 0 bases, with 14 bases lying between them. Germline V gene sequence: CDR1 KGHDR, CDR2 SFDVKD. CDR3 in amino acids: CAMRGGRSTDTQYF. The CDR3 DNA sequence: TGTGCCATGAGGGGGGGTCGGAGCACAGATACGCAGTATTTT.

The V and J genes are TRBV9 and TRBJ2-1, with D tentatively TRBD2 (6 bases). V dropped 2 bases and J dropped 6 bases, with 18 bases sitting between them. The CDR3 extends over 16 amino acids. CDR1 and CDR2 (germline): SGDLS, YYNGEE. In nucleotides, the CDR3 is TGTGCCAGCAGCGTCGAACCCATAGGAGGGGTCAATGAGCAGTTCTTC. Protein sequence: CASSVEPIGGVNEQFF. The full variable domain, its missing parts supplied by reference TRBV9 and TRBJ2-1, is DSGVTQTPKHLITATGQRVTLRCSPRSGDLSVYWYQQSLDQGLQFLIQYYNGEERAKGNILERFSAQQFPDLHSELNLSSLELGDSALYFCASSVEPIGGVNEQFFGPGTRLTVL.

There are a few counts of this clonotype. The V gene is TRBV30, the J gene TRBJ1-2; 7 bases agree with TRBD1. The V and J ends lost 4 bases and 4 bases, in that order; junction bases with no gene match: 15. Germline-derived CDR1 and CDR2 are GTSNPN and SVGIG (reference sequence). The CDR3 extends over 16 amino acids. CDR3 region: CAWKPRQGGDGYGYTF. The CDR3 bases are TGTGCCTGGAAACCCCGACAGGGAGGGGATGGCTATGGCTACACCTTC.

This sequence joins TRBV6-1 and TRBJ2-7, with 7 positions matching TRBD1. Germline V gene lookup returns CDR1 MNHNS and CDR2 SASEGT. The length of the CDR3 is 14 residues. The trim removed 4 bases at V and 2 bases at J, leaving 5 bases unmatched. This CDR3 is CASSVEGATYEQYF. DNA of the CDR3: TGTGCCAGCAGTGTAGAGGGGGCCACCTACGAGCAGTACTTC.

The CDR3 DNA reads TGCGCCAGCAGCTTGGGTGGGGCAGTTCTGAACACTGAAGCTTTCTTT. This sequence encodes CASSLGGAVLNTEAFF. The chain is built from TRBV5-1 and TRBJ1-1; D might be TRBD1 (5 bases). The length of the CDR3 is 16 residues. V lost 0 bases and J 0 bases, leaving 12 bases between the germline ends. The V gene's germline CDR1 is SGHRS and CDR2 YFSETQ.